Listed below are T cell receptor beta chains from one sample, sequenced in a study of cytomegalovirus exposure and HLA in healthy donors. Method: immunoSEQ multiplex PCR; TCRdb's copy keeps in-frame clones and lacks some. The sample has some 140,000 clones, roughly 80% seen once. Sequenced input: PBMCs. The origin of the receptors is a woman in her forties or fifties in good health and CMV-seropositive. Each CDR3 is given with its conserved first and last residue. D genes are given only for firm matches. Some rows have no size entry. The others give once, few or many, or a class for an expanded clone.

V gene	J gene	clone size	D gene	CDR3 protein	CDR3 DNA
TRBV29-1	TRBJ1-1	.	.	CSLNRWTEAFF	TGCAGCCTTAACAGGTGGACTGAAGCTTTCTTT
TRBV5-1	TRBJ2-5	few	TRBD1	CASSPDRGGETQYF	TGCGCCAGCAGCCCCGACAGGGGAGGAGAGACCCAGTACTTC
TRBV9	TRBJ2-3	.	TRBD2	CASSSRTSGRYTDTQYF	TGTGCCAGCAGCTCGCGGACTAGCGGGAGATACACAGATACGCAGTATTTT
TRBV7-8	TRBJ2-7	.	TRBD1	CASLEGQGNYEQYF	TGTGCCAGCTTGGAGGGACAGGGCAACTACGAGCAGTACTTC
TRBV28	TRBJ2-7	.	TRBD1	CASRPQGASYEQYF	TGTGCCAGCAGGCCACAGGGGGCTTCCTACGAGCAGTACTTC
TRBV28	TRBJ2-3	once	TRBD1	CASSYTGTVSTDTQYF	TGTGCCAGCAGTTACACCGGGACAGTCAGCACAGATACGCAGTATTTT
TRBV5-4	TRBJ2-1	.	TRBD2	CASSFGGILAGANEQFF	TGTGCCAGCAGCTTCGGAGGAATACTAGCGGGGGCTAATGAGCAGTTCTTC
TRBV9	TRBJ2-1	.	TRBD2	CASSSLAGGLSSYNEQFF	TGTGCCAGCAGCTCACTAGCGGGGGGCCTAAGCTCCTACAATGAGCAGTTCTTC
TRBV7-2	TRBJ2-2	.	TRBD2	CASSSGRGGTRELFF	TGTGCCAGCAGCTCTGGGCGGGGGGGAACTAGGGAGCTGTTTTTT
TRBV11-3	TRBJ2-7	.	TRBD2	CASSRGTSGAPHEQYF	TGTGCCAGCAGTCGGGGGACTAGCGGGGCCCCTCACGAGCAGTACTTC
TRBV2	TRBJ2-7	.	.	CASSELGAVGGAEQYF	TGTGCCAGCAGTGAACTTGGGGCCGTAGGGGGAGCCGAGCAGTACTTC
TRBV4-2	TRBJ2-7	.	.	CASSRELGGRFYEQYF	TGTGCCAGCAGCCGAGAACTGGGGGGTCGTTTCTACGAGCAGTACTTC
TRBV15	TRBJ2-7	.	TRBD2	CATSRDAGGSYEQYF	TGTGCCACCAGCAGAGACGCGGGGGGTTCCTACGAGCAGTACTTC
TRBV5-1	TRBJ2-1	.	TRBD1	CASSLGQGYNEQFF	TGCGCCAGCAGCTTGGGACAGGGATACAATGAGCAGTTCTTC
TRBV18	TRBJ1-6	.	.	CASSPDRGSGSPLHF	TGTGCCAGCTCACCCGACCGAGGGTCGGGTTCACCCCTCCACTTT
TRBV28	TRBJ1-2	.	.	CASSLAGNYGYTF	TGTGCCAGCAGTCTCGCAGGGAACTATGGCTACACCTTC
TRBV7-8	TRBJ1-5	.	.	CASSTTVGWGGGNQPQHF	TGTGCCAGCAGCACTACGGTAGGCTGGGGGGGAGGCAATCAGCCCCAGCATTTT
TRBV28	TRBJ1-2	.	.	CASSPGLGGYTF	TGTGCCAGCAGCCCCGGCCTAGGAGGCTACACCTTC